The 26 T cell receptor beta chains in this list originate from one sample, sequenced in a study of blood T cell repertoires in COVID-19. Clones were sequenced by immunoSEQ multiplex PCR, and TCRdb holds only the in-frame ones, with some missing. This table has approximately 220,000 clones, roughly four fifths appearing once. The sample consisted of PBMCs or T cells enriched from blood (not recorded which). These receptors all come from a middle-aged woman with acute COVID-19.

This chain links TRBV4-1 with TRBJ1-6; no definite D call. Between the trimmed V and J ends, which lost 1 base and 3 bases, there was a span of 10 bases. This CDR3 is built from 16 residues. Germline V CDR1 and CDR2: MGHRA, YSYEKL. The CDR3 region is CASSQAPGNYNSPLHF. CDR3 in DNA: TGCGCCAGCAGCCAAGCCCCGGGGAACTATAATTCACCCCTCCACTTT.

There are a few counts of this clone. The chain uses TRBV29-1 and TRBJ2-1; TRBD2 aligns across 8 bases. Germline loops: CDR1 SQVTM, CDR2 ANQGSEA. The junction had 16 bases not matched to a gene; V was cut back by 0 bases and J by 15 bases. The CDR3 spans 15 residues. The CDR3 spells CSVEDAALREGHAFF. CDR3 nucleotides: TGCAGCGTTGAAGACGCGGCATTACGGGAGGGCCACGCGTTCTTC.

The chain is built from TRBV5-1 and TRBJ2-5; TRBD2 agrees at 8 bases. Unmatched junction bases numbered 18, after V lost 5 bases and J lost 6 bases. The CDR3 covers 17 residues. CDR1 is SGHRS, CDR2 YFSETQ, per germline. The CDR3 loop is CASSFGDPRGGLKTQYF. The DNA of the CDR3 is TGCGCCAGCAGTTTCGGCGACCCACGGGGGGGCCTAAAGACCCAGTACTTC. Full variable domain (outside the CDR3, taken from reference TRBV5-1 and TRBJ2-5): KAGVTQTPRYLIKTRGQQVTLSCSPISGHRSVSWYQQTPGQGLQFLFEYFSETQRNKGNFPGRFSGRQFSNSRSEMNVSTLELGDSALYLCASSFGDPRGGLKTQYFGPGTRLLVL.

This clone was observed a few times. The V gene is TRBV14, the J gene TRBJ1-1, with 7 bases identical to TRBD1. Germline V gives CDR1 SGHDN, CDR2 FVKESK. V lost 0 bases to trimming and J lost 4 bases; unmatched junction nucleotides: 5. The CDR3 is 15 residues long. In nucleotides, the CDR3 is TGTGCCAGCAGCCAAGATCTTGGGACAGCCACTGAAGCTTTCTTT. This sequence encodes CASSQDLGTATEAFF.

The chain employs TRBV5-1 and TRBJ2-5; 8 nucleotides match TRBD1. The germline CDR1 and CDR2 sequences are SGHRS and YFSETQ. Trimming at V came to 3 bases and at J to 5 bases, leaving 9 bases not matched to a gene. This CDR3 comprises 15 residues. CDR3 DNA: TGCGCCAGCAGCTGGATCGCAGGGGGCGGGGAGACCCAGTACTTC. Protein product: CASSWIAGGGETQYF.

This rearrangement joins TRBV18 to TRBJ1-2; weak D call: TRBD1 (6 bases). The V end lost 2 bases, the J end lost 5 bases, and 15 bases lay between the germline ends. Germline lookup yields CDR1 KGHSH and CDR2 LQKENI. The CDR3 has 15 residues. The CDR3 DNA is TGTGCCAGCTCACCATCAAGGACAGACCCTTATGGCTACACCTTC. This sequence encodes CASSPSRTDPYGYTF.

CDR3 in amino acids: CASSPPGQGAPRTEAFF. CDR3 in DNA: TGTGCCAGCAGCCCCCCGGGACAGGGCGCGCCCCGCACTGAAGCTTTCTTT. The chain couples TRBV7-9 to TRBJ1-1, with 9 bases matching TRBD1. There are 17 residues in the CDR3. The junction had 14 bases not matched to a gene; V was cut back by 5 bases and J by 4 bases. Germline assignment: CDR1 SEHNR and CDR2 FQNEAQ (reference sequence).

The chain has TRBV5-6 and TRBJ1-5, with TRBD1 identical over 10 bases. With 9 bases clipped from V and 5 bases from J, the junction kept 2 bases outside the gene matches. The CDR3 loop spans 12 amino acids. Germline CDR1 reads SGHDT; CDR2 reads YYEEEE. In DNA form, the CDR3 reads TGTGCCAAGACAGGGGGCCATCAGCCCCAGCATTTT. Encoded protein: CAKTGGHQPQHF. The full variable domain, with the rest looked up from reference TRBV5-6 and TRBJ1-5, is DAGVTQSPTHLIKTRGQQVTLRCSPKSGHDTVSWYQQALGQGPQFIFQYYEEEERQRGNFPDRFSGHQFPNYSSELNVNALLLGDSALYLCAKTGGHQPQHFGDGTRLSIL.

This chain links TRBV18 with TRBJ2-2; maybe TRBD2 (5 bases). CDR3 length: 15 amino acids. The germline V and J ends were trimmed by 10 bases and 0 bases, with 15 bases remaining between them. Germline lookup yields CDR1 KGHSH and CDR2 LQKENI. The CDR3 sequence is CATLGFDTNTGELFF. CDR3 sequence (DNA): TGTGCCACACTAGGGTTCGACACGAACACCGGGGAGCTGTTTTTT.

V is TRBV10-2 and J is TRBJ1-3; 8 positions agree with TRBD1. Germline loops: CDR1 WSHSY, CDR2 SAAADI. V dropped 4 bases and J dropped 1; count of bases not matched to a gene: 9. This CDR3 spans 17 amino acids. The CDR3 DNA reads as TGCGCCAGCAGTGTTCAGCGGACAGGGTCTTCTGGAAACACCATATATTTT. Translation gives CASSVQRTGSSGNTIYF.

J is TRBJ1-6 and V is TRBV21-1. TRBV21-1 is listed as a pseudogene. CDR3 length equals 13 residues. CDR3 protein: CASTPNNLSPLHF. The DNA of the CDR3 is TGTGCCAGCACCCCCAATAACTTATCACCCCTCCACTTT.

The chain employs TRBV18 and TRBJ1-4; 8 bases map to TRBD1. The CDR3 consists of 17 residues. Looked up from germline, CDR1 is KGHSH and CDR2 is LQKENI. V shed 2 bases and J 6 bases; nucleotides not matched to a gene: 11. The CDR3 DNA follows: TGTGCCAGCTCACCAAGGGCAGGGGGCGGAAAGGATGAAAAACTGTTTTTT. Amino acid sequence: CASSPRAGGGKDEKLFF.

The V call is TRBV5-1, the J call TRBJ2-1; D not certain. The CDR3 spans 15 residues. Germline CDR1 SGHRS, CDR2 YFSETQ. Trimming pared 0 bases from V and 5 bases from J, leaving 12 bases between. The CDR3 nucleotides are TGCGCCAGCAGCTTGGACGCCGAGACTCACAATGAGCAGTTCTTC. It codes for CASSLDAETHNEQFF.

This clone was seen a single time. The rearrangement joins TRBV9 to TRBJ2-1; TRBD2 aligns across 12 bases. V shed 4 bases, J shed 2 bases, and the junction held 4 bases outside the gene matches. The CDR3 runs to 16 residues. Germline lookup yields CDR1 SGDLS and CDR2 YYNGEE. The chain's CDR3 is CASSLRTSGAYNEQFF. The CDR3 DNA follows: TGTGCCAGCAGCCTAAGGACTAGCGGGGCCTACAATGAGCAGTTCTTC.

This clone was seen a few times. The V and J genes are TRBV19 and TRBJ1-2; D gene uncertain. Germline values: CDR1 LNHDA, CDR2 SQIVND (reference sequence). V gave up 7 bases and J gave up 4 bases, with 13 bases separating them. The CDR3 spans 13 residues. The CDR3 DNA sequence: TGTGCCAGTAAGGTTTCGGAGAGCTATGGCTACACCTTC. Protein sequence: CASKVSESYGYTF.

The count of this clone is one. J is TRBJ1-1 and V is TRBV20-1, with D unclear. Trimming took 6 bases from V and 8 from J, leaving 10 bases between them. The CDR3 runs to 10 residues. Germline CDR1 and CDR2: DFQATT and SNEGSKA (reference sequence). The CDR3 loop reads CSALRGEAFF. The CDR3 coding sequence is TGCAGTGCCCTCCGGGGAGAAGCTTTCTTT.

V is TRBV2 and J is TRBJ2-5; 15 bases are shared with TRBD2. The V segment lost 7 bases and the J segment 5 bases; nucleotides outside the gene matches: 14. The CDR3 contains 18 residues. Per the germline V gene, CDR1 is SNHLY and CDR2 is FYNNEI. The CDR3 loop is CASTKPDGTSGRRETQYF. CDR3 DNA: TGTGCCAGCACCAAACCAGACGGGACTAGCGGGAGGCGGGAGACCCAGTACTTC.

The count of this clone is one. This chain joins TRBV5-8 and TRBJ2-5; 7 nucleotides match TRBD2. The CDR3 is made up of 17 amino acids. Losses at the gene ends were 6 bases for V and 5 bases for J; bases not matched to a gene: 19. Germline V lookup: CDR1 SGHTS, CDR2 YDEGEE. The CDR3 spells CASTPGRNPGGSETQYF. In DNA, the CDR3 is TGTGCCAGCACCCCCGGAAGGAACCCGGGAGGATCTGAGACCCAGTACTTC.

This clone occurred once. This chain connects TRBV9 to TRBJ2-1; TRBD2 agrees at 8 bases. This CDR3 contains 16 residues. The germline CDR1 and CDR2 sequences are SGDLS and YYNGEE. With V trimmed by 3 bases and J by 10 bases, 15 bases remained unmatched. CDR3 coding DNA: TGTGCCAGCAGCGGGCTTAGGGCGGGAGGTCCCAGGGAGCAGTTCTTC. The encoded protein is CASSGLRAGGPREQFF.

The chain couples TRBV5-1 to TRBJ2-2; D perhaps matches TRBD2 (6 bases). Trimming took 6 bases from V and 4 from J, leaving 10 bases between them. From germline, CDR1 is SGHRS and CDR2 YFSETQ. The CDR3 totals 13 residues. CDR3: CASKDGGTGELFF. In nucleotides, the CDR3 is TGCGCCAGCAAAGACGGGGGCACCGGGGAGCTGTTTTTT.

V is TRBV4-2 and J is TRBJ1-2; D gene ambiguous. Trimming pared 5 bases from V and 7 bases from J, leaving 20 bases between. Per germline, CDR1 LGHNA and CDR2 YNFKEQ. This CDR3 is 15 amino acids long. The CDR3 DNA sequence: TGTGCCAGCAGCGCAATATCGGGTGAAGTGGGTGGCTACACCTTC. As protein: CASSAISGEVGGYTF.

V is TRBV27 and J is TRBJ1-1; D is unresolved. This CDR3 has 13 amino acids. V was shortened by 4 bases and J by 2 bases, with 8 bases between the two germline ends. In germline, CDR1 is MNHEY, CDR2 SMNVEV (reference sequence). The CDR3 region has the DNA TGTGCCAGCAGTTCAGCAGGCAACACTGAAGCTTTCTTT. Encoded protein: CASSSAGNTEAFF.

In nucleotides, the CDR3 is TGTGCCAGCAGCAGGCAGGGTAGAAGCACAGATACGCAGTATTTT. This gives the protein CASSRQGRSTDTQYF. The J gene is TRBJ2-3, the V gene TRBV3-1 (or the pseudogene TRBV3-2), with D perhaps TRBD1 (5 bases). V was clipped by 5 bases and J by 0 bases, with 12 bases between them. The CDR3 is 15 residues long. Germline CDR1 is LGHDT and CDR2 is YNNKEL (reference sequence).

This clone was detected a few times. The chain has TRBV5-5 and TRBJ1-2; D remains ambiguous. CDR1 is SGHKS, CDR2 YYEKEE, per germline (reference sequence). The CDR3 sequence is 13 residues long. V was cut by 4 bases and J by 8 bases, with 15 bases left in between. The CDR3 region is CASSPEGVGGYTF. CDR3 DNA sequence: TGTGCCAGCAGCCCTGAGGGAGTCGGAGGCTACACCTTC.

V usage is TRBV9 and J usage is TRBJ2-3, with 8 bases matching TRBD2. CDR3 length equals 15 residues. J lost 3 bases, V lost 4 bases, and 7 bases had no gene match. Germline CDR1 is SGDLS and CDR2 is YYNGEE. The CDR3 DNA follows: TGTGCCAGCAGCCGGAGGACGGGAGGGACAGATACGCAGTATTTT. As protein: CASSRRTGGTDTQYF.

The chain employs TRBV27 and TRBJ2-2; TRBD2 might be the D (5 bases). The CDR3 loop spans 13 amino acids. CDR1 MNHEY and CDR2 SMNVEV come from the germline V gene (reference sequence). Trimming pared 8 bases from V and 1 base from J, leaving 8 bases between. CDR3 in DNA: TGTGCCAGCGAGGAGGAGAACACCGGGGAGCTGTTTTTT. It specifies CASEEENTGELFF.